This entry concerns a single T cell receptor beta chain. Its antigen is unknown. No base-level quality is on record; no much larger clone is a single base apart. This entry belongs to a study of PD-L1 blockade in urothelial cancer listed by TCRdb under 2017. In terms of the full investigation: All patients started therapy in the mid-2010s and received atezolizumab 1,200 mg intravenously every 3 weeks. Blood samples yielded a median of around 130,000 T cells and more than 80,000 unique TCRs, with median clonality around 0.084. An ECOG performance status of 0 or 1 was recorded for the patients, and 0 to 3 prior chemotherapy regimens had been received by the patients. Blood samples were analyzed at 3 weeks after treatment start (second dose) and at 6 weeks after treatment start. Around 29 patients had pretreatment blood TCR-seq, 24 had at least one posttreatment blood collection, and 24 had tumor TCR-seq. Eight or nine patients reached durable clinical benefit, while some 21 patients did not. Pretreatment tumor samples, along with matched peripheral blood collected serially before and after atezolizumab treatment, underwent TCR sequencing. In the same patients, whole exome sequencing and RNA sequencing of pretreatment tumors were performed in addition to TCR sequencing. Durable clinical benefit was defined as progression-free survival longer than 6 months, and TCR features were also tested against progression-free and overall survival. About 90% of the roughly 29 patients were males with bladder-origin urothelial cancer, and about 60% of the 29 reported a prior smoking history. The study was an exploratory multi-omic analysis of somatic, immune and clinical correlates of response to PD-L1 blockade with atezolizumab in urothelial cancer. On the study overall, not on this receptor specifically: Because of the small sample size (n ≈ 29) and the many exploratory analyses performed, the results are intended to be regarded as hypothesis-generating. At 3 weeks after the start of treatment, tumor-associated TCR clones in peripheral blood had expanded more in patients with durable benefit (n of about 21, p = 0.022). A pretreatment peripheral blood TCR clonality below the median was linked to improved progression-free and overall survival.

Sample time point, as interpreted from the label and publication: peripheral blood 6 weeks after treatment start. A total of roughly 30 patients with locally advanced or metastatic urothelial carcinoma, treated at Memorial Sloan Kettering on a trial protocol, made up the cohort. Peripheral blood mononuclear cells were collected pretreatment and during treatment, at between 1 and 8 total time points per patient. The Qiagen DNeasy Blood extraction kit was used to purify genomic DNA from total PBMCs and from tumor samples. PBMCs were collected pretreatment and during treatment, and were isolated and stored as previously described. The CDR3 numbers 15 residues from cysteine through phenylalanine. Of all the DNA, just the CDR3 is kept, 45 bases in frame from base 1. Per the germline V gene (reference sequence), LNHDA is the CDR1 and SQIVND is the CDR2. Compared with germline, V lacks 3 bases and J lacks 4 bases; bases without a gene match: 5.

Synthetic TCR analog templates were spiked into each PCR so that absolute template abundance could be estimated from read counts. The immunoSEQ assay was used to amplify TCRbeta CDR3 regions from genomic DNA with bias-controlled V and J gene primers. Sequencing of rearranged TCRbeta segments was performed at approximately 20X coverage. In the original analysis: Clustering was used to correct sequencing errors, and CDR3s were annotated against IMGT to assign V, D and J genes. Only productive TCRbeta rearrangements were used in downstream analyses, excluding out-of-frame or stop-codon sequences. Clonality was computed as one minus Shannon entropy normalized by the log of the number of unique productive sequences. Clones differing between time points or between blood and tumor were identified by Fisher's exact test with Benjamini-Hochberg correction at adjusted p below 0.01. TCRdb obtained this table from immuneACCESS and retained in-frame rearrangements with V and J assigned. These tables miss some clones; where compared with another copy, unresolved V genes account for less than half of the shortfall, and the remainder is unexplained. V, J and clone size are taken as reported in that table, and D and trimming were inferred from the DNA itself. In all, the sample holds 40,000 to 55,000 clones, and around 90% of those were seen once. Around 2.5% of the sample comes from the top ten.

This TCR was sampled from a man aged 55 to 70 with urothelial cancer. The input for sequencing was PBMCs, taken around atezolizumab (anti-PD-L1) treatment. The sequence joins TRBV19 to TRBJ2-7; 11 nucleotides in the junction match TRBD2. The nucleotide sequence reads TGTGCCAGTAGTATCACTAGCGGGGGAAATTACGAGCAGTACTTC. Its protein product is CASSITSGGNYEQYF.